This entry concerns a single T cell receptor (beta chain). The assay was immunoSEQ multiplex PCR, and TCRdb's table has in-frame clones only and misses some. The data show over 350,000 clones, approximately 90% seen once. These data belong to a study of blood T cell repertoires in COVID-19. The germline V gene has CDR1 MGHRA and CDR2 YSYEKL. The CDR3 loop spans 15 amino acids. Trimming removed 3 bases from V and 6 bases from J; junction bases left unmatched: 9. The sequence derives from a woman aged 25-40 years with active or convalescent COVID-19. Sequencing was performed on peripheral blood. The chain joins TRBV4-1 to TRBJ1-2, with TRBD1 matching over 8 bases. The CDR3 is CASSHNQGARDGYTF. In nucleotides, the CDR3 is TGCGCCAGCAGCCATAATCAGGGGGCGCGGGATGGCTACACCTTC.